This TCR beta chain was found in a study of T cells after yellow fever vaccination. Study-level points and caveats: On re-exposure, the response was weaker but peaked faster, at day 5 versus 15.

A universal primer site and UMIs were added as TCR cDNA was made by 5'RACE template switching. TCRdb analysed the 5' RACE reads with MiXCR anew, one entry per CDR3 protein. The table records about 330,000 distinct CDR3 sequences, around 7.3% of them present only once. Trimming stripped 2 bases from V and 2 bases from J, with 13 bases between. Germline CDR1 reads KGHDR; CDR2 reads SFDVKD. There are 16 residues in the CDR3. This clonotype came up many times. The antigen is unknown. This TCR derives from a man between 18 and 35 years old who received the YFV17D yellow fever vaccine. The sequenced sample was PBMCs, obtained about 49 days after the first yellow fever vaccination. The chain carries TRBV24-1 and TRBJ2-3; D may be TRBD2 (6 bases). CDR3 bases: TGTGCCACCAGTGATTCCGGGACTTACGACACAGATACGCAGTATTTT. Translating gives CATSDSGTYDTDTQYF.